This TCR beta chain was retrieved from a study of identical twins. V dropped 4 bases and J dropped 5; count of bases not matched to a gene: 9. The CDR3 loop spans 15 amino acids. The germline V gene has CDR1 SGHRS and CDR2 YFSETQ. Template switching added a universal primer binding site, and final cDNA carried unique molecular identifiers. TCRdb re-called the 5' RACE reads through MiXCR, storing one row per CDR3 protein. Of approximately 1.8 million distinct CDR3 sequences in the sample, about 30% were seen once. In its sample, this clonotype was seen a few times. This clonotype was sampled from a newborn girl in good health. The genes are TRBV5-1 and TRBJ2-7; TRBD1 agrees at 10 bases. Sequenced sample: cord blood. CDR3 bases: TGCGCCAGCAGCGAGGATCCGGGACAGGGGAACGAGCAGTACTTC. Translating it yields CASSEDPGQGNEQYF.